This entry lists 3 T cell receptor beta chains sequenced from one sample in a study of metastatic and nonmetastatic thyroid tumors. Using MiXCR, TCRdb reanalyzed the PCR reads. The sample has roughly 63,000 clones, 16% seen once. Thyroid surgery was performed in patients who had received no treatment beforehand. Input material: blood. Every receptor here comes from a male donor with papillary thyroid cancer or a benign thyroid nodule (not recorded which). Some clones in this sample may be carry-over from other donors' samples.

This clone was detected ten times or more. J is TRBJ2-7 and V is TRBV30; tentatively, D is TRBD1 (5 bases). In germline, CDR1 is GTSNPN, CDR2 SVGIG (reference sequence). V lost 0 bases to trimming and J lost 5 bases, with 11 bases between them. The CDR3 sequence is 13 residues long. CDR3: CAWSVQESHEQYF. In DNA, the CDR3 is TGTGCCTGGAGTGTACAGGAATCCCACGAGCAGTACTTC. The full variable domain, with the rest looked up from reference TRBV30 and TRBJ2-7, is SQTIHQWPATLVQPVGSPLSLECTVEGTSNPNLYWYRQAAGRGLQLLFYSVGIGQISSEVPQNLSASRPQDRQFILSSKKLLLSDSGFYLCAWSVQESHEQYFGPGTRLTVT.

This clone was detected many times. V gene TRBV3-1 combines with J gene TRBJ1-1, with D perhaps matching TRBD1 (6 bases). In germline, CDR1 is LGHDT, CDR2 YNNKEL (reference sequence). With 4 bases removed from V and 4 bases from J, the gap between germline ends came to 13 bases. The CDR3 extends over 14 amino acids. The CDR3 nucleotides read TGTGCCAGCAGCCCCAATTTAGGGGGCACTGAAGCTTTCTTT. It specifies CASSPNLGGTEAFF.

This clone was detected a few times. The chain links TRBV11-2 to TRBJ2-1; the D gene could be TRBD1 or TRBD2 (5 bases each). CDR1 and CDR2 (germline): SGHAT, FQNNGV. V was trimmed by 0 bases and J by 1 base, leaving 10 bases between them. This CDR3 contains 16 residues. The DNA of the CDR3 is TGTGCCAGCAGCTTAGAAGGGGACGCGTCCTACAATGAGCAGTTCTTC. This translates into CASSLEGDASYNEQFF.